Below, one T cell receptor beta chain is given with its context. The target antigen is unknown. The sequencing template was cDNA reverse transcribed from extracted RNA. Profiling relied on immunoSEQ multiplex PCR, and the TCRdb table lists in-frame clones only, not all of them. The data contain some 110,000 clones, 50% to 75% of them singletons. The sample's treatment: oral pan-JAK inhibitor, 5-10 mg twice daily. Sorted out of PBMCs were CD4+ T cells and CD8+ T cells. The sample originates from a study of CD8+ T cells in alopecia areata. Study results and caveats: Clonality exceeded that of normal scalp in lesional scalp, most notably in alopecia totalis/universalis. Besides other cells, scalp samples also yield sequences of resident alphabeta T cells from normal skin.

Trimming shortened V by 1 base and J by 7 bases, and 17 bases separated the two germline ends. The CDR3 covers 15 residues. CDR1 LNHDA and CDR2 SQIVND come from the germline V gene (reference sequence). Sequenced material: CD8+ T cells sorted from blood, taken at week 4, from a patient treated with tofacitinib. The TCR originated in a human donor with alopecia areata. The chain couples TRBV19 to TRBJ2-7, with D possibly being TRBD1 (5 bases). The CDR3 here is CASSIVGHAAAEQYF. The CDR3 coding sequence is TGTGCCAGTAGTATAGTCGGACACGCAGCAGCGGAGCAGTACTTC. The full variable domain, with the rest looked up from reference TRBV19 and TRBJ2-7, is DGGITQSPKYLFRKEGQNVTLSCEQNLNHDAMYWYRQDPGQGLRLIYYSQIVNDFQKGDIAEGYSVSREKKESFPLTVTSAQKNPTAFYLCASSIVGHAAAEQYFGPGTRLTVT.